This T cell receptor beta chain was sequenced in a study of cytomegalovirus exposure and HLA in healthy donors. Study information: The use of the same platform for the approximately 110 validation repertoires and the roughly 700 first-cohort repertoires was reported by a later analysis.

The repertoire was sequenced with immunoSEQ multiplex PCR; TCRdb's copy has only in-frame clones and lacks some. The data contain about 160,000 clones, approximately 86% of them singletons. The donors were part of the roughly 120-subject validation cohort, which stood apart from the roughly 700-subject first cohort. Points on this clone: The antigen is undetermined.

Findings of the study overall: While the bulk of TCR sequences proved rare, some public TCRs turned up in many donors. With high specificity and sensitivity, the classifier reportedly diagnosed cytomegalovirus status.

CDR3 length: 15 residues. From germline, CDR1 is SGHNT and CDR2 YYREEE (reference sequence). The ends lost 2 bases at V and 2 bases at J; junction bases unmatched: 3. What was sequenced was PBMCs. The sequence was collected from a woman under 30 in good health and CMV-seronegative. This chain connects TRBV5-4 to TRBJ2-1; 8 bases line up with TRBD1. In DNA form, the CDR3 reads TGTGCCAGCAGCTTAGACAGGGGACCCTACAATGAGCAGTTCTTC. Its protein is CASSLDRGPYNEQFF.